The 15 T cell receptor beta chains presented below share a single source sample, sequenced in a study of CD8 T cells in Susac syndrome. The RNA input was 0.5 to 1 ug, and it was reverse transcribed with random hexamers. TCRdb re-derived calls from the immunoSEQ multiplex PCR reads in MiXCR, one entry per CDR3 protein. The sample yields some 50,000 distinct CDR3 sequences, 85% to 95% seen once. Sequencing input: CD8+ T cells from PBMCs. These TCRs come from a human donor with Susac syndrome.

This chain connects TRBV7-3 to TRBJ2-5; D unclear. The CDR3 loop spans 13 amino acids. V gave up 2 bases and J gave up 1 base, with 5 bases separating them. CDR1 is SGHTA, CDR2 FQGTGA, per germline. As DNA, the CDR3 is TGTGCCAGCAGCTTAGGCCCCCAAGAGACCCAGTACTTC. This codes for CASSLGPQETQYF.

This chain links TRBV3-1 with TRBJ2-3; D possibly corresponds to TRBD1 (6 bases). The CDR3 consists of 16 residues. The V end was cut by 1 base, the J end by 0 bases, with 11 bases between. CDR1 is LGHDT and CDR2 is YNNKEL in the germline V gene (reference sequence). The CDR3 loop is CASSQVRGGSTDTQYF. CDR3 coding DNA: TGTGCCAGCAGCCAAGTTCGAGGGGGAAGCACAGATACGCAGTATTTT.

V gene TRBV12-3 or TRBV12-4 combines with J gene TRBJ2-5; TRBD2 might be the D (6 bases). CDR3 length: 13 amino acids. Trimming shortened V by 3 bases and J by 5 bases, and 10 bases separated the two germline ends. CDR3 nucleotides: TGTGCCAGCAGTTTTGGGACTCTGGAGACCCAGTACTTC. Amino acids: CASSFGTLETQYF.

Written as DNA, the CDR3 is TGTGCCAGCAGCGTAGGGGGAGCCCACCAAGAGACCCAGTACTTC. Its translation: CASSVGGAHQETQYF. This chain links TRBV9 with TRBJ2-5; tentative D call: TRBD2 (5 bases). Trimming stripped 0 bases from V and 0 bases from J, with 9 bases between. The CDR3 loop spans 15 amino acids. The germline gives CDR1 SGDLS, CDR2 YYNGEE.

The chain recombines TRBV30 with TRBJ1-6; no clear D gene. This CDR3 has 13 residues. The V gene's germline CDR1 is GTSNPN and CDR2 SVGIG (reference sequence). V was pared by 1 base and J by 6 bases, with 7 bases between. This chain's CDR3 is CAWSAVLNSPLHF. The CDR3 bases are TGTGCCTGGAGTGCGGTCCTTAATTCACCCCTCCACTTT.

The rearrangement uses TRBV7-9 and TRBJ1-1, with 10 positions matching TRBD1. Unmatched junction bases numbered 14, after V lost 5 bases and J lost 11 bases. CDR1 and CDR2 (germline): SEHNR, FQNEAQ (reference sequence). The CDR3 covers 15 residues. The CDR3 here is CASSPRTGGESVAFF. The CDR3 coding sequence is TGTGCCAGCAGCCCGAGGACAGGGGGTGAATCAGTTGCTTTCTTT.

V and J are TRBV9 and TRBJ1-2; D is perhaps TRBD1 (6 bases). The CDR3 contains 14 residues. Per the germline V gene, CDR1 is SGDLS and CDR2 is YYNGEE. V gave up 0 bases and J gave up 4 bases, with 10 bases separating them. CDR3: CASSVAGDPYGYTF. CDR3 nucleotides: TGTGCCAGCAGCGTAGCAGGGGATCCCTATGGCTACACCTTC.

The V gene is TRBV12-3 or TRBV12-4, the J gene TRBJ2-1, with D tentatively TRBD1 or TRBD2 (5 bases each). This CDR3 spans 13 amino acids. V was pared by 2 bases and J by 8 bases, with 10 bases between. CDR3 protein: CASSLSMGDEQFF. The CDR3 DNA follows: TGTGCCAGCAGTTTAAGTATGGGGGATGAGCAGTTCTTC.

The chain has TRBV5-6 and TRBJ2-5; D is ambiguous. Germline V CDR1 and CDR2: SGHDT, YYEEEE. The CDR3 runs 18 residues. With 0 bases removed from V and 3 bases from J, the gap between germline ends came to 21 bases. CDR3 DNA: TGTGCCAGCAGCTTGGGTTCATCGGTGTGGATTCTAAAAGAGACCCAGTACTTC. Encoded protein: CASSLGSSVWILKETQYF.

The CDR3 DNA follows: TGTGCCAGCAGCCAACGAACCGGACAGTTCAACTATGGCTACACCTTC. Translating gives CASSQRTGQFNYGYTF. The V call is TRBV3-1, the J call TRBJ1-2, with a tentative D call TRBD1 (6 bases). Germline CDR1 and CDR2: LGHDT and YNNKEL (reference sequence). This CDR3 has 16 residues. V shed 2 bases and J shed 2 bases, with 15 bases lying between them.

The chain has TRBV25-1 and TRBJ1-2; the D is unclear. The CDR3 spans 13 residues. From germline, CDR1 is MGHDK and CDR2 SYGVNS. Trimming removed 8 bases from V and 7 bases from J, with 17 bases in between. CDR3 sequence: CASSIGGRSGYTF. In DNA form, the CDR3 reads TGTGCCAGCTCCATTGGAGGGAGGTCTGGCTACACCTTC.

The chain combines TRBV11-3 with TRBJ1-1; no definite D call. Germline-derived CDR1 and CDR2 are SGHNT and YENEEA. V lost 7 bases and J 2 bases, leaving 5 bases between the germline ends. CDR3 length: 11 amino acids. CDR3 protein: CASISNTEAFF. Written as DNA, the CDR3 is TGTGCCAGCATCTCCAACACTGAAGCTTTCTTT.

Comments on this clonotype: At one of its ends the junction is not consistent with the germline gene, which may arise from a read error. V and J are TRBV28 and TRBJ2-7, with 11 nucleotides matching TRBD1. There are 13 residues in the CDR3. Per the germline V gene, CDR1 is MDHEN and CDR2 is SYDVKM. The CDR3 nucleotides read TGTGGCAGCGGGGGGACAGGGGGTCACGAGCAGTACTTC. Its protein is CGSGGTGGHEQYF.

The chain is built from TRBV9 and TRBJ2-7; no reliable D call. Germline-derived CDR1 and CDR2 are SGDLS and YYNGEE. V was trimmed by 3 bases and J by 3 bases, leaving 10 bases between them. The CDR3 has 13 amino acids. The CDR3: CASSAVPGYEQYF. The CDR3 DNA reads as TGTGCCAGCAGCGCAGTCCCCGGCTACGAGCAGTACTTC.

The V call is TRBV13, the J call TRBJ1-6; 9 nucleotides agree with TRBD1. V was pared by 5 bases and J by 7 bases, with 9 bases of the junction left unmatched. The CDR3 totals 16 residues. The germline gives CDR1 PRHDT, CDR2 FYEKMQ (reference sequence). In nucleotides, the CDR3 is TGTGCCAGCAGCCTATCAGACAGGGGGTACAATTCACCCCTCCACTTT. It translates to CASSLSDRGYNSPLHF.